This TCR beta chain was retrieved from a study of T cell responses to AZD1222 COVID-19 vaccine. The CDR3 contains 15 residues. Trimming at V came to 3 bases and at J to 4 bases, leaving 7 bases not matched to a gene. Germline-derived CDR1 and CDR2 are SGHRS and YFSETQ. The assay was immunoSEQ multiplex PCR, and TCRdb's table has in-frame clones only and misses some. The data contain roughly 140,000 clones, 80% to 95% of them seen just once; the ten biggest clones take up around 1.8%. Study-wide findings and caveats: In a largely white British group with more females than males, clonal diversity was possibly underestimated. Researchers took repertoire samples only after the peak T cell response had come. Spike was spanned by vaccine-associated CD4 TCRs, with dominance at 160-218 and 743-854.

Only one count was recorded for this clone. Its target is not known. J is TRBJ1-1 and V is TRBV5-1; the match to TRBD1 covers 9 bases. Here the sequenced sample was peripheral blood, taken on day 0 of AZD1222 vaccination. This TCR came from an adult in good health. DNA of the CDR3: TGCGCCAGCAGCTCATACAGGGGGCAGAGCACTGAAGCTTTCTTT. Its translation: CASSSYRGQSTEAFF. Filled out from reference TRBV5-1 and TRBJ1-1, the complete variable domain reads KAGVTQTPRYLIKTRGQQVTLSCSPISGHRSVSWYQQTPGQGLQFLFEYFSETQRNKGNFPGRFSGRQFSNSRSEMNVSTLELGDSALYLCASSSYRGQSTEAFFGQGTRLTVV.